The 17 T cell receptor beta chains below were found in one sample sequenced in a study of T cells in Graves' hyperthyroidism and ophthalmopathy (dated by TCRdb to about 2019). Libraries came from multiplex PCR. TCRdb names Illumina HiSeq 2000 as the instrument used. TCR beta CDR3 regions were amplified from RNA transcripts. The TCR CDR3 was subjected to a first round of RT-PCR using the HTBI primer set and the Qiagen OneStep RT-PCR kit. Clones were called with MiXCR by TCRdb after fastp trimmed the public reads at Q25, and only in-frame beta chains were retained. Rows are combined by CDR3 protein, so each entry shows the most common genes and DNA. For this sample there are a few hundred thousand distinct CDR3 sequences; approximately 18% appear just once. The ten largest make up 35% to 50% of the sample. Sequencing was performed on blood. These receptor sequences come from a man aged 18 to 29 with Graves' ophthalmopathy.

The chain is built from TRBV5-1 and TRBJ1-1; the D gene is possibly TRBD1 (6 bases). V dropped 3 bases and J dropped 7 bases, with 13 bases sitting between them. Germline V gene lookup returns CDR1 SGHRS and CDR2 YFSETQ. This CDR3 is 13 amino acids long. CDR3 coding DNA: TGCGCCAGCAGCTCCTTACAGGGTTATGAAGCTTTCTTT. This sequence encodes CASSSLQGYEAFF.

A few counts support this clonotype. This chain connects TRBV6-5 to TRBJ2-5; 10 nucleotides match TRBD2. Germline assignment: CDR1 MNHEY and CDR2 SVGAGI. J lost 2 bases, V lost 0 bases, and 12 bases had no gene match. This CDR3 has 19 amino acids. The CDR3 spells CASSYSIPSGGLIQETQYF. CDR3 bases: TGTGCCAGCAGTTACTCGATCCCTAGCGGGGGATTAATTCAAGAGACCCAGTACTTC.

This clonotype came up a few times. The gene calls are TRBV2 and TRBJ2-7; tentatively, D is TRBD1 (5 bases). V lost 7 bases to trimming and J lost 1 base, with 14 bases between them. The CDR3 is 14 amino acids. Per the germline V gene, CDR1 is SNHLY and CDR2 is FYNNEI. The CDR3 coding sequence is TGTGCCAGCACCAAGGACATGACTTCCTACGAGCAGTACTTC. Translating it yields CASTKDMTSYEQYF.

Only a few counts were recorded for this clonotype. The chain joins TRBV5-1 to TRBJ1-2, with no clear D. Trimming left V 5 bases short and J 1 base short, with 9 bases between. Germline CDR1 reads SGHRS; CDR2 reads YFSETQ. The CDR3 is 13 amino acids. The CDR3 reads CASRGWSNYGYTF. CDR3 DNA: TGCGCCAGCAGGGGGTGGAGTAACTATGGCTACACCTTC.

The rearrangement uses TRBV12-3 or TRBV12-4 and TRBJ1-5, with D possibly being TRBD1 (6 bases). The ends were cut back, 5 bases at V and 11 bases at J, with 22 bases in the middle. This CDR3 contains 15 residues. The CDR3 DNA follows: TGTGCCAGCAGTCTCAAGGGGGGCGGGGAAGAGACCCAGCATTTT. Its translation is CASSLKGGGEETQHF.

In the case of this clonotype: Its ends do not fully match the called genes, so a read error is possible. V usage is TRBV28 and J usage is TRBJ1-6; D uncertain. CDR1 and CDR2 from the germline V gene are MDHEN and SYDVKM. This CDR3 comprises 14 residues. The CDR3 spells CASSSGFQNSPHHF. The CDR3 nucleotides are TGTGCCAGCAGTTCCGGGTTCCAAAATTCACCCCACCACTTT.

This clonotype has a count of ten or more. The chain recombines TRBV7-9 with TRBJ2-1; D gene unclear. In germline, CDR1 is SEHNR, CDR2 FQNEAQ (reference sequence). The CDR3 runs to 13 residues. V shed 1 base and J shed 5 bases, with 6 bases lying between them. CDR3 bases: TGTGCCAGCAGCTTAGGGTCCGACAATGAGCAGTTCTTC. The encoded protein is CASSLGSDNEQFF.

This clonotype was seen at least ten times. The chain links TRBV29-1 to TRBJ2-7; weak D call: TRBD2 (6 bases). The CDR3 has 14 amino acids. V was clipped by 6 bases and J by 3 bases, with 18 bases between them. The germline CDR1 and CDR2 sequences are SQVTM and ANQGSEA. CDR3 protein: CSVLEAWGVYEQYF. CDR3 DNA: TGCAGCGTCCTAGAGGCGTGGGGGGTCTACGAGCAGTACTTC.

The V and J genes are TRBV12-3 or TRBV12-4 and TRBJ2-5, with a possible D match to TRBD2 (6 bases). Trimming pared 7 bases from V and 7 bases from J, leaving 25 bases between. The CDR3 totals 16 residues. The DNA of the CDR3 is TGTGCCAGCATGATGGACCAATCGGGCGCCGGGGGGACCCAGTACTTC. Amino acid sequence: CASMMDQSGAGGTQYF.

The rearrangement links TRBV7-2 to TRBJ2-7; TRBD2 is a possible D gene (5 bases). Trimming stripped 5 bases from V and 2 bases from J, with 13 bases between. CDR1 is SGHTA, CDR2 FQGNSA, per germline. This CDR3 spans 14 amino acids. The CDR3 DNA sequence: TGTGCCAGCAGCCGAGTACTTAGCGCCTACGAGCAGTACTTC. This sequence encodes CASSRVLSAYEQYF.

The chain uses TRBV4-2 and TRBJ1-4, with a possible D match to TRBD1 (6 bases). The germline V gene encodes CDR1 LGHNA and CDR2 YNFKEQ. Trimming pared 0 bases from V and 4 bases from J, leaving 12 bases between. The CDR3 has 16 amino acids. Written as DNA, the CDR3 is TGTGCCAGCAGCCAAGATTTTGGACAGATTAATGAAAAACTGTTTTTT. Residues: CASSQDFGQINEKLFF.

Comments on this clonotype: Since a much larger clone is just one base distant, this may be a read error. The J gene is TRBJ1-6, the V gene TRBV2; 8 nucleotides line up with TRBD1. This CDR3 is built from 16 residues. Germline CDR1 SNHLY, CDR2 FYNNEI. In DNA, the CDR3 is TGTGCCAGCACCGACTCCAGGACAGGGACAAATTCACCCTTCCACTTT. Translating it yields CASTDSRTGTNSPFHF.

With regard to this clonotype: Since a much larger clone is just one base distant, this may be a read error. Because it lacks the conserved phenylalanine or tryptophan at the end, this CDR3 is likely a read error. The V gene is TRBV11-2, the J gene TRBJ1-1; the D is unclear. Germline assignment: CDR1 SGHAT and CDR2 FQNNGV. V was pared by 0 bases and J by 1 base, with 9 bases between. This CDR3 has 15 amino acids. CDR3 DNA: TGTGCCAGCAGCTTAGATGCAGACACGAACACTGAAGCTTTCTCT. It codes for CASSLDADTNTEAFS.

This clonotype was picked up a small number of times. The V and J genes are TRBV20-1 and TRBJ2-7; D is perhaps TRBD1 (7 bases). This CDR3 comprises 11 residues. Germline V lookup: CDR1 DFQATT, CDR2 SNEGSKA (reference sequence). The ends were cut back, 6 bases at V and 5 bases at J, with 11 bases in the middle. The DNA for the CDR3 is TGCAGTGCGGGCAGGGGGGACGAGCAGTACTTC. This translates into CSAGRGDEQYF.

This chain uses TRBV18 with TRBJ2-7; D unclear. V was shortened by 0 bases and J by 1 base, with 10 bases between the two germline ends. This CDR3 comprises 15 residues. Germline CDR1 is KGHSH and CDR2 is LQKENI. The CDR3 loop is CASSPPGYRSYEQYF. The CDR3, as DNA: TGTGCCAGCTCACCACCGGGGTATAGGTCCTACGAGCAGTACTTC.

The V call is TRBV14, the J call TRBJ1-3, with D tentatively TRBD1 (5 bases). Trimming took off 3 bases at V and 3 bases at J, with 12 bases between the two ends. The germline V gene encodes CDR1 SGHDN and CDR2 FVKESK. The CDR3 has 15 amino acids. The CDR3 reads CASSQGVGVGNTIYF. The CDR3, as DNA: TGTGCCAGCAGCCAGGGGGTCGGCGTTGGAAACACCATATATTTT.

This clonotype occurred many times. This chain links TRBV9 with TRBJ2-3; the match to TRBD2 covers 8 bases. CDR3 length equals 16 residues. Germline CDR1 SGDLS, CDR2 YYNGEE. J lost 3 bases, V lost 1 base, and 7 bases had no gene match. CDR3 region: CASSVLSRGGTDTQYF. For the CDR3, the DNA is TGTGCCAGCAGCGTACTCTCTCGGGGGGGGACAGATACGCAGTATTTT.